This TCR beta chain was recovered during a study of T cells in Graves' hyperthyroidism and ophthalmopathy. Study as a whole: Peripheral blood sampling occurred at initial diagnosis, before any treatment. Whole-study results and caveats: Most expanded thyroid clonotypes above 0.001 also appeared in blood.

With duration under 3 months, ophthalmopathy was active: Clinical Activity Score at least 3, NOSPECS at least 4. The CDR3 has 16 residues. V lost 5 bases to trimming and J lost 2 bases; unmatched junction nucleotides: 11. The germline V gene has CDR1 SGHRS and CDR2 YFSETQ. This clonotype came up many times. Its antigen is still unknown. RNA transcripts provided the source from which TCR beta CDR3 regions were amplified. HTBI primers were employed in a first-round RT-PCR of the TCR CDR3. A single record per CDR3 protein comes from TCRdb applying MiXCR to the multiplex PCR reads. The sample lists hundreds of thousands of distinct CDR3 sequences, around 15% occurring once.

This chain links TRBV5-1 with TRBJ2-3; TRBD2 matches 7 bases. This receptor was obtained from a woman aged 60-70 years with Graves' ophthalmopathy. Sequencing was carried out using blood. CDR3 bases: TGCGCCAGCAGGTCTTATCTAGCGGACCTCACAGATACGCAGTATTTT. This gives the protein CASRSYLADLTDTQYF. Drawing the rest from reference TRBV5-1 and TRBJ2-3, the complete variable domain is KAGVTQTPRYLIKTRGQQVTLSCSPISGHRSVSWYQQTPGQGLQFLFEYFSETQRNKGNFPGRFSGRQFSNSRSEMNVSTLELGDSALYLCASRSYLADLTDTQYFGPGTRLTVL.